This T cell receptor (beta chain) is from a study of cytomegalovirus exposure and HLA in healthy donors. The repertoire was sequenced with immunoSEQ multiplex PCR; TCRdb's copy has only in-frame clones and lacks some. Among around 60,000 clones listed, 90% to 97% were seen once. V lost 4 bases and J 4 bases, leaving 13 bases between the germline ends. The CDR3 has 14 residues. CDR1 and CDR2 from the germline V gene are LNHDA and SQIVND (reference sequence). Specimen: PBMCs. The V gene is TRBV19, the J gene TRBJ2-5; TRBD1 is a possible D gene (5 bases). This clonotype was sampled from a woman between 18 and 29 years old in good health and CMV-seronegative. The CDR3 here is CASSTPGLPETQYF. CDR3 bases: TGTGCCAGTAGTACCCCAGGGTTACCAGAGACCCAGTACTTC.